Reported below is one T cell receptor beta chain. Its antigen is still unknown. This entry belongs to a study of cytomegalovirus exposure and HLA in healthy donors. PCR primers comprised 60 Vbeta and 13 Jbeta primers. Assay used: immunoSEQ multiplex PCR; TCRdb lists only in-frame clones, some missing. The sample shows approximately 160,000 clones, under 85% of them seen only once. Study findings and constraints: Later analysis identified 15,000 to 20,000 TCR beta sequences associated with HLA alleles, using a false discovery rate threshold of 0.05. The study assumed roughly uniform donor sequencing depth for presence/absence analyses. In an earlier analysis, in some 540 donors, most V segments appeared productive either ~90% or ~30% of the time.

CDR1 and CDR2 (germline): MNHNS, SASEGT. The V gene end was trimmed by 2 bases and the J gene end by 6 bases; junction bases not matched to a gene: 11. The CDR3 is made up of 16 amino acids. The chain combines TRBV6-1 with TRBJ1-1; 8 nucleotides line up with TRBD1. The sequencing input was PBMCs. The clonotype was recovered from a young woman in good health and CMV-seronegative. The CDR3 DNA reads TGTGCCAGCAGTGAATTCCTTAGGACAGGGATCCCTGAAGCTTTCTTT. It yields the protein CASSEFLRTGIPEAFF.